Listed here is a single T cell receptor (beta chain). The data belong to a study of T cell changes during pregnancy in multiple sclerosis. V dropped 4 bases and J dropped 6; count of bases not matched to a gene: 7. The CDR3 runs 15 residues. Germline loops: CDR1 SGHTA, CDR2 FQGNSA. The protocol was immunoSEQ multiplex PCR, while the TCRdb copy is restricted to in-frame clones and leaves out a portion. The data show around 71,000 clones, around nine tenths seen once. This chain connects TRBV7-2 to TRBJ1-2, with 11 bases identical to TRBD1. The receptor was derived from a female donor with multiple sclerosis, enrolled in a pregnancy study. Here the sequenced sample was peripheral blood, taken in the third trimester of pregnancy. This CDR3 reads CASSSRDRGSNGYTF. Written as DNA, the CDR3 is TGTGCCAGCAGCTCCCGGGACAGGGGGAGCAATGGCTACACCTTC.